The 11 T cell receptor beta chains below were found in one sample sequenced in a study of blood T cell repertoires in COVID-19. Generated by immunoSEQ multiplex PCR, the TCRdb table keeps only in-frame clones and is missing some. The data contain about 250,000 clones, nearly 90% of them singletons. The specimen was peripheral blood. All receptors derive from a man between 18 and 29 years old with active or convalescent COVID-19.

The CDR3 protein is CATSRDRGLYNEQFF. The DNA for the CDR3 is TGTGCCACCAGCAGAGATCGCGGGCTCTACAATGAGCAGTTCTTC. The chain links TRBV15 to TRBJ2-1; tentatively, D is TRBD2 (5 bases). Germline CDR1 reads LNHNV; CDR2 reads YYDKDF (reference sequence). The CDR3 has 15 amino acids. V shed 0 bases and J shed 3 bases, with 9 bases lying between them.

The chain carries TRBV2 and TRBJ1-2; TRBD1 matches at 9 bases. CDR1 SNHLY and CDR2 FYNNEI come from the germline V gene. V shed 6 bases, J shed 7 bases, and the junction held 9 bases outside the gene matches. CDR3 length: 14 amino acids. The CDR3 region has the DNA TGTGCCAGCAGCAAGACAGGGACAGGGAGTGGCTACACCTTC. Amino acid sequence: CASSKTGTGSGYTF.

For this clone: An end of the junction differs from the germline gene, which may be a read error. This same CDR3 is encoded by further DNA sequences in the sample. The V call is TRBV19, the J call TRBJ2-7; 9 bases agree with TRBD1. CDR1 and CDR2 from the germline V gene are LNHDA and SQIVND (reference sequence). There are 14 residues in the CDR3. CDR3 nucleotide sequence: TGCGCCAGTAAAATACGGGACAGGGTTGGCGAGCAGTACTTC. Translating it yields CASKIRDRVGEQYF.

This clone came up once. This chain connects TRBV7-8 to TRBJ1-4, with 7 bases aligning to TRBD1. Germline V gene lookup returns CDR1 SGHVS and CDR2 FQNEAQ. V trimming: 8 bases; J trimming: 4 bases; junction bases outside the gene matches: 7. The CDR3 length is 14 residues. CDR3 nucleotides: TGTGCCAGCGGAAAGACAGGGATTAATGAAAAACTGTTTTTT. Its protein product is CASGKTGINEKLFF.

This clone was seen once. The genes are TRBV27 and TRBJ2-6; 7 nucleotides agree with TRBD2. The V and J ends lost 3 bases and 0 bases, in that order; junction bases with no gene match: 8. Germline CDR1 is MNHEY and CDR2 is SMNVEV (reference sequence). The CDR3 extends over 18 amino acids. For the CDR3, the DNA is TGTGCCAGCAGTTTGGTGGGAGGGACGAGCTCTGGGGCCAACGTCCTGACTTTC. This gives the protein CASSLVGGTSSGANVLTF.

The chain carries TRBV11-2 and TRBJ2-4; TRBD2 matches at 15 bases. V was clipped by 5 bases and J by 9 bases; unmatched bases: 14. The CDR3 runs to 18 residues. CDR1 and CDR2 (germline): SGHAT, FQNNGV. The CDR3 loop is CASSTGLAGGPLLGIQYF. In DNA, the CDR3 is TGTGCCAGCAGCACTGGACTAGCGGGAGGGCCATTGTTAGGCATTCAGTACTTC.

The chain joins TRBV4-3 to TRBJ2-1, with TRBD1 matching over 9 bases. Germline-derived CDR1 and CDR2 are LGHNA and YSLEER. This CDR3 is 17 amino acids long. With V trimmed by 1 base and J by 5 bases, 9 bases remained unmatched. The DNA for the CDR3 is TGCGCCAGCAGCCAAGGCATCCGGGGACAGGGAGACAATGAGCAGTTCTTC. This translates into CASSQGIRGQGDNEQFF.

The chain couples TRBV29-1 to TRBJ1-1; possibly TRBD1 for D (5 bases). Trimming took off 0 bases at V and 5 bases at J, with 10 bases between the two ends. This CDR3 comprises 13 residues. Germline V gene sequence: CDR1 SQVTM, CDR2 ANQGSEA. CDR3 region: CSVEEFGGTEAFF. CDR3 DNA sequence: TGCAGCGTTGAAGAGTTCGGGGGAACTGAAGCTTTCTTT. The variable domain in full, with the rest retrieved from reference TRBV29-1 and TRBJ1-1, is SAVISQKPSRDICQRGTSLTIQCQVDSQVTMMFWYRQQPGQSLTLIATANQGSEATYESGFVIDKFPISRPNLTFSTLTVSNMSPEDSSIYLCSVEEFGGTEAFFGQGTRLTVV.

CDR3 loop: CASSVGVGANYGYTF. The CDR3 DNA reads TGTGCCAGCAGCGTAGGAGTAGGGGCTAACTATGGCTACACCTTC. The chain links TRBV9 to TRBJ1-2; D might be TRBD1 (5 bases). Trimming removed 0 bases from V and 0 bases from J, with 9 bases in between. The length of the CDR3 is 15 residues. Per the germline V gene, CDR1 is SGDLS and CDR2 is YYNGEE. Supplemented by reference TRBV9 and TRBJ1-2, the full variable domain reads DSGVTQTPKHLITATGQRVTLRCSPRSGDLSVYWYQQSLDQGLQFLIQYYNGEERAKGNILERFSAQQFPDLHSELNLSSLELGDSALYFCASSVGVGANYGYTFGSGTRLTVV.

The chain links TRBV6-5 to TRBJ1-1; D is possibly TRBD1 (5 bases). The CDR3 loop spans 11 amino acids. With 7 bases removed from V and 8 bases from J, the gap between germline ends came to 11 bases. CDR1 is MNHEY and CDR2 is SVGAGI in the germline V gene. The CDR3 DNA follows: TGTGCCAGCACCCAGGGCACCGAAGCTTTCTTT. Amino acids: CASTQGTEAFF.

The chain recombines TRBV18 with TRBJ2-3, with a possible D match to TRBD1 (6 bases). The CDR3 totals 17 residues. Trimming pared 4 bases from V and 2 bases from J, leaving 19 bases between. Germline loops: CDR1 KGHSH, CDR2 LQKENI. The CDR3 loop is CASSRTLWDTPTDTQYF. In nucleotides, the CDR3 is TGTGCCAGCTCACGTACCCTGTGGGACACTCCCACAGATACGCAGTATTTT.